These 27 T cell receptor beta chains came from one sample sequenced in a study of T cell responses to AZD1222 COVID-19 vaccine. Produced via immunoSEQ multiplex PCR; TCRdb's table is partial and in-frame only. Of about 120,000 clones listed, 70% to 90% were seen once; the top ten hold around 2.9%. Sample: peripheral blood, taken 28 days after the second AZD1222 dose. All receptors derive from an adult who received the AZD1222 COVID-19 vaccine.

The J gene is TRBJ1-4, the V gene TRBV4-3; D gene uncertain. The V and J ends lost 1 base and 0 bases respectively, with 12 bases between them. Germline CDR1 LGHNA, CDR2 YSLEER. The CDR3 totals 17 residues. CDR3 amino acids: CASSQVVSYSTNEKLFF. Written as DNA, the CDR3 is TGCGCCAGCAGCCAAGTTGTTTCATACTCAACTAATGAAAAACTGTTTTTT.

The chain carries TRBV2 and TRBJ1-1; possible D gene TRBD1, 5 bases. From germline, CDR1 is SNHLY and CDR2 FYNNEI. This CDR3 contains 14 residues. The V gene lost 5 bases and the J gene lost 2 bases, with 12 bases spanning the gap. The CDR3 DNA reads TGTGCCAGCAGTAAGACAGACCCAAACACTGAAGCTTTCTTT. Its translation: CASSKTDPNTEAFF.

The chain couples TRBV5-5 to TRBJ1-2; TRBD1 matches at 7 bases. The CDR3 extends over 14 amino acids. V trimming: 4 bases; J trimming: 6 bases; junction bases outside the gene matches: 9. The germline V gene encodes CDR1 SGHKS and CDR2 YYEKEE (reference sequence). CDR3 sequence (DNA): TGTGCCAGCAGCAGTACAGGGGATCGAGATGGCTACACCTTC. It specifies CASSSTGDRDGYTF.

The chain joins TRBV2 to TRBJ2-7, with a possible D match to TRBD1 (5 bases). V was shortened by 8 bases and J by 4 bases, with 18 bases between the two germline ends. The CDR3 covers 14 residues. CDR1 SNHLY and CDR2 FYNNEI come from the germline V gene. The CDR3 coding sequence is TGTGCCAGCCTTGAAGGGCAGGGCGATTACGAGCAGTACTTC. Protein product: CASLEGQGDYEQYF.

The chain links TRBV29-1 to TRBJ2-1, with 8 bases lining up with TRBD2. Germline CDR1 reads SQVTM; CDR2 reads ANQGSEA. The CDR3 length is 14 residues. Losses at the gene ends were 6 bases for V and 8 bases for J; bases not matched to a gene: 12. The CDR3 loop reads CSVHFGGVWDEQFF. The DNA for the CDR3 is TGCAGCGTCCATTTCGGGGGGGTTTGGGATGAGCAGTTCTTC.

This chain connects TRBV5-1 to TRBJ2-7; 10 bases align to TRBD2. The trim removed 2 bases at V and 2 bases at J, leaving 4 bases unmatched. This CDR3 region has 15 residues. From germline, CDR1 is SGHRS and CDR2 YFSETQ. The CDR3 loop reads CASSLAGGTTYEQYF. The CDR3 DNA reads as TGCGCCAGCAGCTTAGCGGGGGGGACCACCTACGAGCAGTACTTC.

The chain has TRBV6-1 and TRBJ1-6; D gene ambiguous. The V end lost 4 bases, the J end lost 1 base, and 8 bases lay between the germline ends. Germline CDR1 reads MNHNS; CDR2 reads SASEGT. The CDR3 is made up of 15 amino acids. The CDR3 DNA follows: TGTGCCAGCAGTGCCTCGGGTTCCTATAATTCACCCCTCCACTTT. The encoded protein is CASSASGSYNSPLHF.

This chain uses TRBV30 with TRBJ2-6; no clear D. Trimming cost V 0 bases and J 0 bases, with 9 bases left between them. Germline values: CDR1 GTSNPN, CDR2 SVGIG (reference sequence). The CDR3 contains 16 residues. CDR3 protein: CAWSVPRASGANVLTF. Here the CDR3 DNA reads TGTGCCTGGAGTGTACCCAGAGCCTCTGGGGCCAACGTCCTGACTTTC.

The chain is built from TRBV7-6 and TRBJ1-4; D not certain. CDR3 length: 14 amino acids. The germline V and J ends were trimmed by 5 bases and 8 bases, with 15 bases remaining between them. Germline CDR1 SGHVS, CDR2 FNYEAQ. CDR3 loop: CASSPRSSWEKLFF. In DNA form, the CDR3 reads TGTGCCAGCAGCCCCCGTTCATCATGGGAAAAACTGTTTTTT.

Of note for this clone: A read error may account for a junction end that differs from germline. The chain couples TRBV7-7 to TRBJ1-6; TRBD1 aligns across 8 bases. The germline V gene has CDR1 SSHAT and CDR2 FNYEAQ (reference sequence). The CDR3 totals 13 residues. The chain's CDR3 is CASSEDRGSPLHF. As DNA, the CDR3 is TGTGCTAGCAGCGAAGACAGGGGTTCACCCCTCCACTTT.

This clone was seen once. This chain uses TRBV3-1 (or the pseudogene TRBV3-2) with TRBJ2-7; D is perhaps TRBD1 (6 bases). This CDR3 comprises 13 residues. Germline V gives CDR1 LGHDT, CDR2 YNNKEL (reference sequence). Trimming took 4 bases from V and 12 from J, leaving 19 bases between them. CDR3 amino acids: CASSPRVTDRVYF. As DNA, the CDR3 is TGTGCCAGCAGCCCTCGGGTAACGGACAGAGTGTACTTC.

This clone came up once. The V gene is TRBV28, the J gene TRBJ1-2; D is ambiguous. Trimming pared 4 bases from V and 2 bases from J, leaving 11 bases between. The CDR3 is 14 amino acids. The germline CDR1 and CDR2 sequences are MDHEN and SYDVKM. CDR3 sequence reads: CASSYTGPNYGYTF. The DNA of the CDR3 is TGTGCCAGCAGTTACACCGGCCCCAACTATGGCTACACCTTC.

The J gene is TRBJ1-1, the V gene TRBV12-5, with D possibly being TRBD1 (6 bases). The CDR3 loop spans 14 amino acids. With 4 bases removed from V and 1 base from J, the gap between germline ends came to 10 bases. Germline CDR1 LGHNT, CDR2 FRNRAP. In DNA, the CDR3 is TGTGCTAGTGGTTCAGGGGCCAGGAACACTGAAGCTTTCTTT. It translates to CASGSGARNTEAFF.

V is TRBV5-1 and J is TRBJ2-6, with D perhaps matching TRBD1 (6 bases). Trimming stripped 3 bases from V and 0 bases from J, with 13 bases between. Germline V CDR1 and CDR2: SGHRS, YFSETQ. CDR3 length: 17 residues. CDR3 sequence (DNA): TGCGCCAGCAGCTCAGCAGCGACAGGCTCTGGGGCCAACGTCCTGACTTTC. It encodes CASSSAATGSGANVLTF.

The rearrangement uses TRBV6-2 or TRBV6-3 and TRBJ2-2; unclear D gene. The germline V gene encodes CDR1 MNHEY and CDR2 SVGEGT. This CDR3 has 14 amino acids. The ends were cut back, 0 bases at V and 6 bases at J, with 8 bases in the middle. The CDR3 DNA is TGTGCCAGCAGTTACTCCTCGTCTTCCGGGGAGCTGTTTTTT. It codes for CASSYSSSSGELFF.

The V and J genes are TRBV11-3 and TRBJ2-7; 7 bases fit TRBD1. Trimming cost V 4 bases and J 5 bases; bases outside gene matches: 11. Germline loops: CDR1 SGHNT, CDR2 YENEEA. CDR3 size: 15 residues. The CDR3: CASSSVYPGTDEQYF. The CDR3 DNA reads as TGTGCCAGCAGCTCTGTTTACCCCGGGACAGACGAGCAGTACTTC. Drawing the rest from reference TRBV11-3 and TRBJ2-7, the complete variable domain is EAGVVQSPRYKIIEKKQPVAFWCNPISGHNTLYWYLQNLGQGPELLIRYENEEAVDDSQLPKDRFSAERLKGVDSTLKIQPAELGDSAVYLCASSSVYPGTDEQYFGPGTRLTVT.

This chain joins TRBV18 and TRBJ2-3, with D possibly being TRBD1 or TRBD2 (5 bases each). V shed 3 bases and J shed 1 base, with 11 bases lying between them. The CDR3 spans 15 residues. Per germline, CDR1 KGHSH and CDR2 LQKENI. The chain's CDR3 is CASSPGLGGTDTQYF. The CDR3 DNA reads TGTGCCAGCTCACCGGGGTTGGGGGGCACAGATACGCAGTATTTT.

J is TRBJ1-3 and V is TRBV30; D is undetermined. V was cut by 3 bases and J by 0 bases, with 12 bases left in between. Germline loops: CDR1 GTSNPN, CDR2 SVGIG (reference sequence). The CDR3 consists of 15 residues. The CDR3 DNA is TGTGCCTGGAGCGGAGGCGATTACTCTGGAAACACCATATATTTT. This codes for CAWSGGDYSGNTIYF.

The chain carries TRBV6-4 and TRBJ2-3; D ambiguous. Germline values: CDR1 MRHNA, CDR2 SNTAGT. Trimming shortened V by 2 bases and J by 3 bases, and 3 bases separated the two germline ends. The CDR3 length is 12 residues. The CDR3 here is CASSDGTDTQYF. The CDR3 DNA reads TGTGCCAGCAGTGACGGAACAGATACGCAGTATTTT.

This sequence joins TRBV9 and TRBJ1-4; tentatively, D is TRBD1 (6 bases). Trimming left V 7 bases short and J 4 bases short, with 14 bases between. Germline values: CDR1 SGDLS, CDR2 YYNGEE. The CDR3 extends over 14 amino acids. CDR3 in amino acids: CASRSGHHNEKLFF. The CDR3 DNA is TGTGCCAGCCGGTCGGGACACCATAATGAAAAACTGTTTTTT.

The V gene is TRBV19, the J gene TRBJ2-7; no reliable D call. The germline V gene encodes CDR1 LNHDA and CDR2 SQIVND (reference sequence). V was pared by 3 bases and J by 3 bases, with 15 bases between. This CDR3 is 15 amino acids long. For the CDR3, the DNA is TGTGCCAGTAGTATCGCAGGCTCGGCGTACTACGAGCAGTACTTC. Translated: CASSIAGSAYYEQYF.

The chain is built from TRBV11-1 and TRBJ1-1, with D perhaps TRBD1 (5 bases). In germline, CDR1 is SGHAT, CDR2 FQDESV (reference sequence). The V and J ends lost 3 bases and 1 base respectively, with 12 bases between them. The CDR3 is 15 residues long. The DNA for the CDR3 is TGTGCCAGCAGCTTGTTTGGGGGACCGAACACTGAAGCTTTCTTT. Its protein product is CASSLFGGPNTEAFF.

This rearrangement joins TRBV6-5 to TRBJ2-7; D is possibly TRBD2 (5 bases). V lost 0 bases to trimming and J lost 5 bases, with 8 bases between them. CDR1 and CDR2 from the germline V gene are MNHEY and SVGAGI. The CDR3 totals 13 residues. The chain's CDR3 is CASSYSGSNEQYF. CDR3 DNA: TGTGCCAGCAGTTACTCGGGGAGCAACGAGCAGTACTTC.

The J gene is TRBJ2-5, the V gene TRBV20-1, with TRBD2 as a possible D gene (5 bases). Germline V gives CDR1 DFQATT, CDR2 SNEGSKA (reference sequence). This CDR3 has 11 residues. Trimming stripped 5 bases from V and 5 bases from J, with 9 bases between. The CDR3 is CSAEGGETQYF. Here the CDR3 DNA reads TGCAGTGCTGAGGGCGGGGAGACCCAGTACTTC.

V is TRBV7-9 and J is TRBJ1-2; D is uncertain. Germline CDR1 reads SEHNR; CDR2 reads FQNEAQ (reference sequence). The CDR3 extends over 14 amino acids. V gave up 5 bases and J gave up 4 bases, with 14 bases separating them. The CDR3 DNA reads TGTGCCAGCAGCGGATCAGGTATTGCCTATGGCTACACCTTC. Protein sequence: CASSGSGIAYGYTF.

This clone showed up just a few times. The chain links TRBV7-9 to TRBJ2-7, with a tentative D call TRBD1 (5 bases). The CDR3 has 16 residues. Per germline, CDR1 SEHNR and CDR2 FQNEAQ (reference sequence). Trimming stripped 5 bases from V and 2 bases from J, with 19 bases between. The CDR3 nucleotides read TGTGCCAGCAGCAAGTATCAGGGCCGCGACCCCTACGAGCAGTACTTC. Translated: CASSKYQGRDPYEQYF.

V gene TRBV6-1 combines with J gene TRBJ1-2; D may be TRBD1 (5 bases). The CDR3 has 12 residues. Germline V gives CDR1 MNHNS, CDR2 SASEGT. V was shortened by 3 bases and J by 5 bases, with 7 bases between the two germline ends. The CDR3 spells CASSDKGYGYTF. CDR3 in DNA: TGTGCCAGCAGTGATAAGGGGTATGGCTACACCTTC.